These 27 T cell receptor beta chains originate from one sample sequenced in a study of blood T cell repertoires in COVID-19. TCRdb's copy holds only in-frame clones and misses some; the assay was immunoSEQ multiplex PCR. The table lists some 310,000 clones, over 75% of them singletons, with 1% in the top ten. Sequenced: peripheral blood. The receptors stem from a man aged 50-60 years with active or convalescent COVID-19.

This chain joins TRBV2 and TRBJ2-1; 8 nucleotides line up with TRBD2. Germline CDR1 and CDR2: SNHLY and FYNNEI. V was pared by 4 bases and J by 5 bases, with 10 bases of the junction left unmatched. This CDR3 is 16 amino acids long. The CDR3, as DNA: TGTGCCAGCAGTGTCCCCGGGACTAGAGTTAACAATGAGCAGTTCTTC. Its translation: CASSVPGTRVNNEQFF.

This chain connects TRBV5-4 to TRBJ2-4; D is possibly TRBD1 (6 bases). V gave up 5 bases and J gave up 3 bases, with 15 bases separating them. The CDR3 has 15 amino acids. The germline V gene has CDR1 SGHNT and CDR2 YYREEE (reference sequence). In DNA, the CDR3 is TGTGCCAGCAGGAACCGGGACACTAACAAAAACATTCAGTACTTC. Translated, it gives CASRNRDTNKNIQYF.

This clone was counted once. The CDR3 DNA is TGCGCCAGCAGCGGGATAGCGGGACATCGCAATGAGCAGTTCTTC. This translates into CASSGIAGHRNEQFF. The genes are TRBV5-1 and TRBJ2-1, with 8 bases matching TRBD2. Looked up from germline, CDR1 is SGHRS and CDR2 is YFSETQ. With 4 bases clipped from V and 6 bases from J, the junction kept 9 bases outside the gene matches. The CDR3 consists of 15 residues.

The DNA of the CDR3 is TGTGCCAGCAGCACCTTGACTAGCGGGAGGGAAGAGACCCAGTACTTC. Translation gives CASSTLTSGREETQYF. The chain has TRBV5-4 and TRBJ2-5; 14 bases are a match to TRBD2. Germline assignment: CDR1 SGHNT and CDR2 YYREEE (reference sequence). This CDR3 contains 16 residues. V was pared by 4 bases and J by 3 bases, with 5 bases of the junction left unmatched. Based on the CDR3 plus reference TRBV5-4 and TRBJ2-5, the full variable domain is ETGVTQSPTHLIKTRGQQVTLRCSSQSGHNTVSWYQQALGQGPQFIFQYYREEENGRGNFPPRFSGLQFPNYSSELNVNALELDDSALYLCASSTLTSGREETQYFGPGTRLLVL.

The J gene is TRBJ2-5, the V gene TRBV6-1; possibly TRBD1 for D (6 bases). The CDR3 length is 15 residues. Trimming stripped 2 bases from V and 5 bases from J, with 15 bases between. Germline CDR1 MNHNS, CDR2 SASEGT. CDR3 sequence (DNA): TGTGCCAGCAGTGAATATCAGGGGCGCTCGGAGACCCAGTACTTC. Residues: CASSEYQGRSETQYF.

In DNA, the CDR3 is TGCAGCGTCCGAGCAGATACGCAGTATTTT. It specifies CSVRADTQYF. V is TRBV29-1 and J is TRBJ2-3; the D is unclear. The CDR3 consists of 10 residues. Germline V CDR1 and CDR2: SQVTM, ANQGSEA. V lost 6 bases, J lost 4 bases, and 5 bases lay in between.

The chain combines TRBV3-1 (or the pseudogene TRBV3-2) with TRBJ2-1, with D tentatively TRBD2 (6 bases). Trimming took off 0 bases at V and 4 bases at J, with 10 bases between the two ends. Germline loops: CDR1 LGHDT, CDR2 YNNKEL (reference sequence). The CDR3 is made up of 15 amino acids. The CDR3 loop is CASSQEGGVYNEQFF. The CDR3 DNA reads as TGTGCCAGCAGCCAAGAGGGCGGGGTATACAATGAGCAGTTCTTC.

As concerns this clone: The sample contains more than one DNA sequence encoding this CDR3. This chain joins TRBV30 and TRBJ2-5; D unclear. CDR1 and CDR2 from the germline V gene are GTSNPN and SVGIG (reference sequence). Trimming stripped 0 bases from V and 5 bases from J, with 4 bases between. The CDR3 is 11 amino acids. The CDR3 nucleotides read TGTGCCTGGAGTGTCTCGGAGACCCAGTACTTC. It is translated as CAWSVSETQYF. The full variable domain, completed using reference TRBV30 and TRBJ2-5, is SQTIHQWPATLVQPVGSPLSLECTVEGTSNPNLYWYRQAAGRGLQLLFYSVGIGQISSEVPQNLSASRPQDRQFILSSKKLLLSDSGFYLCAWSVSETQYFGPGTRLLVL.

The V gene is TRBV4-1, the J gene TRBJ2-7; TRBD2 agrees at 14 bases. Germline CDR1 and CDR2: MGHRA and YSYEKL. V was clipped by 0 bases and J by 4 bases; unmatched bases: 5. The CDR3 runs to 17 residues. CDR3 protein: CASSQEGTSGSRYEQYF. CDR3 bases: TGCGCCAGCAGCCAAGAAGGGACTAGCGGGAGTCGGTACGAGCAGTACTTC.

The CDR3 region has the DNA TGTGCCAGCTCACCAGATCTATACAATGAGCAGTTCTTC. Protein sequence: CASSPDLYNEQFF. V gene TRBV18 combines with J gene TRBJ2-1, with D uncertain. This CDR3 spans 13 amino acids. CDR1 is KGHSH, CDR2 LQKENI, per germline. Trimming took off 2 bases at V and 4 bases at J, with 6 bases between the two ends.

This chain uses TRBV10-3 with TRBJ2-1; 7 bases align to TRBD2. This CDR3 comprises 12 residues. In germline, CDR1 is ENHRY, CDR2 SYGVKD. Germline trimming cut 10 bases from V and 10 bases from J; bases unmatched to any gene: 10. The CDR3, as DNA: TGTGCCACGTGGAAAGGGCGGGAGGAGCAGTTCTTC. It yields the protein CATWKGREEQFF.

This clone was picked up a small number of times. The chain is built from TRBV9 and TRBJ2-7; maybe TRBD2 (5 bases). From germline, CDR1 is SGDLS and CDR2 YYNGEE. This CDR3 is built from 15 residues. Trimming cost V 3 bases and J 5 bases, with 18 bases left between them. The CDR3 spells CASSEAPGSSHEQYF. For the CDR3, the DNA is TGTGCCAGCAGCGAAGCCCCTGGGAGCAGCCACGAGCAGTACTTC.

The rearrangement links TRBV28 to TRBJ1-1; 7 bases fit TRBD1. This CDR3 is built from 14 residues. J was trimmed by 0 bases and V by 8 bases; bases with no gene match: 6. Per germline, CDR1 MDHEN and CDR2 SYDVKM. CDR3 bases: TGTGCCAGCTACCCAGGGGGTTTGAACACTGAAGCTTTCTTT. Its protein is CASYPGGLNTEAFF.

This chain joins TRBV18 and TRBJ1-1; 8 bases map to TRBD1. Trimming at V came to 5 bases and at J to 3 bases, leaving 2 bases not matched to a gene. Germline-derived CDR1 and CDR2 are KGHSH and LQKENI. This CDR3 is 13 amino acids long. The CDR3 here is CASSEGQDTEAFF. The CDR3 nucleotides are TGTGCCAGCTCAGAGGGACAGGACACTGAAGCTTTCTTT.

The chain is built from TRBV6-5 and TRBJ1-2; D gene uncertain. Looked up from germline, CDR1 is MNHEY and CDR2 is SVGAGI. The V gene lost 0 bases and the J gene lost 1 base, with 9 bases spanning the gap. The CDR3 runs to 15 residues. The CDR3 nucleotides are TGTGCCAGCAGTTACTCGTTAGCTATTAACTATGGCTACACCTTC. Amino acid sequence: CASSYSLAINYGYTF.

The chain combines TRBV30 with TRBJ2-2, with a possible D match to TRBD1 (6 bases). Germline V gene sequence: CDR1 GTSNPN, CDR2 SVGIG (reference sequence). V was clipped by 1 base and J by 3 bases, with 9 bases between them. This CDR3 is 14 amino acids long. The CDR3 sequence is CAWSGGQYTGELFF. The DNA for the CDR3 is TGTGCCTGGAGTGGGGGGCAATACACCGGGGAGCTGTTTTTT.

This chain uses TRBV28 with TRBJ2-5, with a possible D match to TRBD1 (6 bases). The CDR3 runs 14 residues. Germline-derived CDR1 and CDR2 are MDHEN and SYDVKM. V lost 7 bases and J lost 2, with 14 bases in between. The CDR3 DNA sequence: TGTGCCAGCAATCAACTAGACAGGCAAGAGACCCAGTACTTC. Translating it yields CASNQLDRQETQYF. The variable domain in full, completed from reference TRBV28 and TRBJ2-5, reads DVKVTQSSRYLVKRTGEKVFLECVQDMDHENMFWYRQDPGLGLRLIYFSYDVKMKEKGDIPEGYSVSREKKERFSLILESASTNQTSMYLCASNQLDRQETQYFGPGTRLLVL.

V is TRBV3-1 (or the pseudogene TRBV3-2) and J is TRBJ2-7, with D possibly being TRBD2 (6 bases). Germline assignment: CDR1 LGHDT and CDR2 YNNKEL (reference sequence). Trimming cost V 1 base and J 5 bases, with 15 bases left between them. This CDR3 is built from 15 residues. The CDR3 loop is CASSQALAASDEQYF. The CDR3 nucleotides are TGTGCCAGCAGCCAAGCTTTAGCGGCCTCTGACGAGCAGTACTTC.

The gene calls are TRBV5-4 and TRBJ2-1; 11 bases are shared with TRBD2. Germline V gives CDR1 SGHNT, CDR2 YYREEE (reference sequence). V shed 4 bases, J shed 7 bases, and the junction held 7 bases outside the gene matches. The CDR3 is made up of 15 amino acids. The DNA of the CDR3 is TGTGCCAGCAGCGTCGGGGGGACTAGCGGTAATGAGCAGTTCTTC. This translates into CASSVGGTSGNEQFF.

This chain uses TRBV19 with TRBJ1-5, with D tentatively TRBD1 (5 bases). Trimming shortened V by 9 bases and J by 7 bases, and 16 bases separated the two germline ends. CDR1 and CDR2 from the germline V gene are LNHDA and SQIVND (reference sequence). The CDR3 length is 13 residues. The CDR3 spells CASNQGSRQPQHF. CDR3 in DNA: TGTGCCAGCAACCAGGGATCTCGACAGCCCCAGCATTTT.

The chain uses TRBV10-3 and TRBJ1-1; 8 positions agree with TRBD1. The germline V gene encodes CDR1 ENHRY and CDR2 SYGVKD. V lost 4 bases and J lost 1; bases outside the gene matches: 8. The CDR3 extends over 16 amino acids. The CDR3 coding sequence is TGTGCCATCAGTGGACAGGGGAGGAATAGGAACACTGAAGCTTTCTTT. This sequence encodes CAISGQGRNRNTEAFF.

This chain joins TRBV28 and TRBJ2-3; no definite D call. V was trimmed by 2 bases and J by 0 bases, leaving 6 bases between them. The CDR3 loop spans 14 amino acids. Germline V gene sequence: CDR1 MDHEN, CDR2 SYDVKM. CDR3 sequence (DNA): TGTGCCAGCAGTTTAGGAGATAGCACAGATACGCAGTATTTT. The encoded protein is CASSLGDSTDTQYF.

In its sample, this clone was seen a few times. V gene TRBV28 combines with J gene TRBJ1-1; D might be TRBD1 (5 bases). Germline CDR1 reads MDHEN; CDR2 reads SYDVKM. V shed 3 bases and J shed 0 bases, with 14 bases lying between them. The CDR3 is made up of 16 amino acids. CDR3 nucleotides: TGTGCCAGCAGTTTTTGGGCAGGGAATATGAACACTGAAGCTTTCTTT. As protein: CASSFWAGNMNTEAFF.

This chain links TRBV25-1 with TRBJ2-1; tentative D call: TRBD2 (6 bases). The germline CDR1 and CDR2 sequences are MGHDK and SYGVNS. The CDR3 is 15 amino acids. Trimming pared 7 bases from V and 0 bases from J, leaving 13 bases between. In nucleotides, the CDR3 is TGTGCCAGCACAAGGGGAGGAAGCTCCTACAATGAGCAGTTCTTC. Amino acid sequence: CASTRGGSSYNEQFF.

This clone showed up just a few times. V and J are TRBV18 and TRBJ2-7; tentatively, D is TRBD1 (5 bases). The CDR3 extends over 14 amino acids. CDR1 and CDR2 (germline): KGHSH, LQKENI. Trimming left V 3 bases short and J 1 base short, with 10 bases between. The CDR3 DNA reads TGTGCCAGCTCACCCCTTCAGGGTTCCTACGAGCAGTACTTC. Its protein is CASSPLQGSYEQYF. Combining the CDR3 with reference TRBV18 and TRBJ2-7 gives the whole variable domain NAGVMQNPRHLVRRRGQEARLRCSPMKGHSHVYWYRQLPEEGLKFMVYLQKENIIDESGMPKERFSAEFPKEGPSILRIQQVVRGDSAAYFCASSPLQGSYEQYFGPGTRLTVT.

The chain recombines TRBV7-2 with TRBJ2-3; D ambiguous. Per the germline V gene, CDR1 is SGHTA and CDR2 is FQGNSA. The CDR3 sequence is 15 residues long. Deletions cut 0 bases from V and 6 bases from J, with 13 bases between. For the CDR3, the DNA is TGTGCCAGCAGCTTAGCGGGTTACTACTCGGATACGCAGTATTTT. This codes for CASSLAGYYSDTQYF.

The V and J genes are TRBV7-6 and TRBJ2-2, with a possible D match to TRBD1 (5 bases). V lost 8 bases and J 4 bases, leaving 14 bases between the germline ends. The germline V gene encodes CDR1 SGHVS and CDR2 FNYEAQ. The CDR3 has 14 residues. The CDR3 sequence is CASGSTDATGELFF. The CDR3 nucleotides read TGTGCCAGCGGGTCGACAGACGCCACCGGGGAGCTGTTTTTT.